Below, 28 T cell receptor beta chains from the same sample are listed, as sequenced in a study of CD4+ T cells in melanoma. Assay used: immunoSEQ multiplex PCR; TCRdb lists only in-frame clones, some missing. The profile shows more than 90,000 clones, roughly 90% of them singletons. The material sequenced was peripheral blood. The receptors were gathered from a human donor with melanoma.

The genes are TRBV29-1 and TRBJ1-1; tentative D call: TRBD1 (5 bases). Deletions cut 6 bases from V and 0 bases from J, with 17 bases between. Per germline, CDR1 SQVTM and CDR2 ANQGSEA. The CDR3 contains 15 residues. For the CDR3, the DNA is TGCAGCGTCCCGGCGGGACGGACGGTGAACACTGAAGCTTTCTTT. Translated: CSVPAGRTVNTEAFF. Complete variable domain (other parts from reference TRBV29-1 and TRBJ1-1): SAVISQKPSRDICQRGTSLTIQCQVDSQVTMMFWYRQQPGQSLTLIATANQGSEATYESGFVIDKFPISRPNLTFSTLTVSNMSPEDSSIYLCSVPAGRTVNTEAFFGQGTRLTVV.

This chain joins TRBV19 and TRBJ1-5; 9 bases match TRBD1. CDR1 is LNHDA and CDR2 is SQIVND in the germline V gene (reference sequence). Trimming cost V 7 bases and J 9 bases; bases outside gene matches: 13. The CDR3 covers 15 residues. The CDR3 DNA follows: TGTGCCAGTATAGGGGACAGGGCCCGCCCGGGGCCCCAGCATTTT. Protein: CASIGDRARPGPQHF.

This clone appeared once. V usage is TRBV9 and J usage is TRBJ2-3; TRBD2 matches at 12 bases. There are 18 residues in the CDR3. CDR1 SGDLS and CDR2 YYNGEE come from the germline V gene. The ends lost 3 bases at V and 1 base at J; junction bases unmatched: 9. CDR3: CASSARLAGDWGTDTQYF. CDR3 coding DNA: TGTGCCAGCAGCGCCCGACTAGCGGGGGATTGGGGCACAGATACGCAGTATTTT.

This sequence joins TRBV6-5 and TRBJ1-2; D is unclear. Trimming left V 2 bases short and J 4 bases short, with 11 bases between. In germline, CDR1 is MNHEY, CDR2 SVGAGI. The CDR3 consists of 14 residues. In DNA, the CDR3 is TGTGCCAGCAGTTACGCCGAAAGAGGCTATGGCTACACCTTC. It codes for CASSYAERGYGYTF.

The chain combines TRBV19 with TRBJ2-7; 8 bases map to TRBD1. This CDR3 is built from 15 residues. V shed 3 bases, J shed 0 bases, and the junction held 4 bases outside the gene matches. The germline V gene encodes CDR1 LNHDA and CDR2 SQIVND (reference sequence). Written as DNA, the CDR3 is TGTGCCAGTAGTATTTCAGGGACAGGCTCCTACGAGCAGTACTTC. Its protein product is CASSISGTGSYEQYF. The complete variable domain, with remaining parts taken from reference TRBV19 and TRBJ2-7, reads DGGITQSPKYLFRKEGQNVTLSCEQNLNHDAMYWYRQDPGQGLRLIYYSQIVNDFQKGDIAEGYSVSREKKESFPLTVTSAQKNPTAFYLCASSISGTGSYEQYFGPGTRLTVT.

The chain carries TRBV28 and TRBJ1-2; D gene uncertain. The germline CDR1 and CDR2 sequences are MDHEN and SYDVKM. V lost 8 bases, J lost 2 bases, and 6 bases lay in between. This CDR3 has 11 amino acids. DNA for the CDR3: TGTGCCAGCTCCCCCAACTATGGCTACACCTTC. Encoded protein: CASSPNYGYTF.

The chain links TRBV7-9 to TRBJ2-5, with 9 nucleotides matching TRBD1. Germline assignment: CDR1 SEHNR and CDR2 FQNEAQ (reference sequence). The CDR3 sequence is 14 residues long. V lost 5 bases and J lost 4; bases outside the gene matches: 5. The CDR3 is CASSPQGARETQYF. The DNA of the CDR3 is TGTGCCAGCAGCCCACAGGGGGCGCGAGAGACCCAGTACTTC.

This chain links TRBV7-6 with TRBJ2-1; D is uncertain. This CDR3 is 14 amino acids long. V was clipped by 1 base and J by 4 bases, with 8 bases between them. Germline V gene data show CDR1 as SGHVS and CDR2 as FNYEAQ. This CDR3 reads CASSLERRYNEQFF. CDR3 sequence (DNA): TGTGCCAGCAGCTTAGAAAGGCGGTACAATGAGCAGTTCTTC.

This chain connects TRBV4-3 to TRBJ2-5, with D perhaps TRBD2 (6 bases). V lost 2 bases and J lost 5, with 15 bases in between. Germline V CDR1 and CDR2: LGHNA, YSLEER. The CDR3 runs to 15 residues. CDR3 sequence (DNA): TGCGCCAGCAGCCAACTTGGAGGGATGGGGGAGACCCAGTACTTC. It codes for CASSQLGGMGETQYF.

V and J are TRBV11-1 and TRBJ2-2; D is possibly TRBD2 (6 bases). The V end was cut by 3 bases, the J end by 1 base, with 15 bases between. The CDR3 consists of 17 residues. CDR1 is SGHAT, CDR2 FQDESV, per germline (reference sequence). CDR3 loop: CASSFPTLAMNTGELFF. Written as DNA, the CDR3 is TGTGCCAGCAGCTTCCCCACACTAGCCATGAACACCGGGGAGCTGTTTTTT.

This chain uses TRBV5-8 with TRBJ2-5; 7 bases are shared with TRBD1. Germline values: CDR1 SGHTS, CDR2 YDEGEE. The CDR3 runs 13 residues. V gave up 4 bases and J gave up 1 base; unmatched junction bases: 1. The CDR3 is CASSRDSQETQYF. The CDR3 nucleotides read TGTGCCAGCAGCCGGGACAGCCAAGAGACCCAGTACTTC.

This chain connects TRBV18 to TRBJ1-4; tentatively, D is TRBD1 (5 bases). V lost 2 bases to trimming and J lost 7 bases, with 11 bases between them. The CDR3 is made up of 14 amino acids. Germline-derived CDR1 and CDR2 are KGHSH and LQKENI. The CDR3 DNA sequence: TGTGCCAGCTCACCAAGTGGGGCCGGTGAAAAACTGTTTTTT. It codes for CASSPSGAGEKLFF.

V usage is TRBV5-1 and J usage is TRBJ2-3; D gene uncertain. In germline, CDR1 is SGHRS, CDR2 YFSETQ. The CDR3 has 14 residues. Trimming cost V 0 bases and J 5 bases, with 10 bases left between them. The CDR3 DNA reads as TGCGCCAGCAGCTTGGAAGGCGTGAAAGATACGCAGTATTTT. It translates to CASSLEGVKDTQYF.

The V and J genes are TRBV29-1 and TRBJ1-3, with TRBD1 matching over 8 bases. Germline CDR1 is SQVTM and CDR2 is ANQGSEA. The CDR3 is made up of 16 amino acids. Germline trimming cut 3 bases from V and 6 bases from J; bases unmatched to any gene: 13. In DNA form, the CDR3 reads TGCAGCGTTGAGCATCCCGGGACAGGCATTCCAAACACCATATATTTT. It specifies CSVEHPGTGIPNTIYF.

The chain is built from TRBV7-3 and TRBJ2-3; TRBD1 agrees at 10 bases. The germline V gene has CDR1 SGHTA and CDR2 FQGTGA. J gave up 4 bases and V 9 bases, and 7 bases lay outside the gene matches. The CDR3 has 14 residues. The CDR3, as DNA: TGTGCCAGTAAGACCGGGACAGGGGCAGATACGCAGTATTTT. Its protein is CASKTGTGADTQYF.

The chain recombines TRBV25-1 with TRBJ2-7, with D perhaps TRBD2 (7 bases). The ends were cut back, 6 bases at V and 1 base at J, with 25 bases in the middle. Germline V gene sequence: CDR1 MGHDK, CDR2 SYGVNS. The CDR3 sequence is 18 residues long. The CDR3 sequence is CASRRTVGLGGKSYEQYF. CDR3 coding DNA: TGTGCCAGCAGGAGGACGGTAGGACTAGGGGGAAAGTCCTACGAGCAGTACTTC.

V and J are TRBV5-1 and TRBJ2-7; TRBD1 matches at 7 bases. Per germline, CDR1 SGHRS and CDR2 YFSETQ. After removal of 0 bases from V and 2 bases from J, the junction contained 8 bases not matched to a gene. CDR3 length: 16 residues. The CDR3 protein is CASSLAVTGTAYEQYF. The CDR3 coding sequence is TGCGCCAGCAGCTTGGCAGTAACCGGGACAGCCTACGAGCAGTACTTC.

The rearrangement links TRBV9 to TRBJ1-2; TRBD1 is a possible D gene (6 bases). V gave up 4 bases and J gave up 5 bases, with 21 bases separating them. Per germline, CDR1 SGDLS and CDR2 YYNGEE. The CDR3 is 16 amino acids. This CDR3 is CASSPAGTSSLYGYTF. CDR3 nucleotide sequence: TGTGCCAGCAGCCCAGCCGGGACAAGCTCCCTTTATGGCTACACCTTC.

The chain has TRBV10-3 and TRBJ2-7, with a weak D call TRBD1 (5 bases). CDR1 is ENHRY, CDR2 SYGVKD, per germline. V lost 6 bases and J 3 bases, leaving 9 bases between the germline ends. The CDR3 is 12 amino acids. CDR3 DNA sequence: TGTGCCATCAGCCCGACAGACTACGAGCAGTACTTC. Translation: CAISPTDYEQYF.

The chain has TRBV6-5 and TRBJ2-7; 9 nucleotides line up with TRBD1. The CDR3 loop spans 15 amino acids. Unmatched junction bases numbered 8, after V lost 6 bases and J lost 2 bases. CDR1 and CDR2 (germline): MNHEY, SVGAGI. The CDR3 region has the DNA TGTGCCAGCAGCATGACAGGGGGGGATGCCTACGAGCAGTACTTC. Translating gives CASSMTGGDAYEQYF.

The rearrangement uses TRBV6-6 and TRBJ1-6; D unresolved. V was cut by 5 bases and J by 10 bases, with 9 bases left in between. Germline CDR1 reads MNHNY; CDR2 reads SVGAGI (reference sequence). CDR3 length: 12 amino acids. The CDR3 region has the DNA TGTGCCAGCAGTCCCCCGGGATCACCCCTCCACTTT. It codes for CASSPPGSPLHF.

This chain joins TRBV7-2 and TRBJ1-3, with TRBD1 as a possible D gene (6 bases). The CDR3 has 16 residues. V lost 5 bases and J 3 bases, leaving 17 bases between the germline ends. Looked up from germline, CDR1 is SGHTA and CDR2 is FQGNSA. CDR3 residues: CASSPLYRVDGNTIYF. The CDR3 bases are TGTGCCAGCAGCCCGCTGTACAGGGTCGATGGAAACACCATATATTTT.

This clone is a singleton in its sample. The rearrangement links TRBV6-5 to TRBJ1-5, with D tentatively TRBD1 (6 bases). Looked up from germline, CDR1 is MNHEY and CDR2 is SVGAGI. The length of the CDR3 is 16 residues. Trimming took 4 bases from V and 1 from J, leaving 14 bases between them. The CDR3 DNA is TGTGCCAGCAGTTCTAGGGGGGGAGGAAGCAATCAGCCCCAGCATTTT. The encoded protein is CASSSRGGGSNQPQHF.

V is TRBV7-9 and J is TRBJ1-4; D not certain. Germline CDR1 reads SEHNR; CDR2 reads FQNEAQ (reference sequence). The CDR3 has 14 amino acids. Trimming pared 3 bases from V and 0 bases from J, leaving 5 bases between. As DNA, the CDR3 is TGTGCCAGCAGCTTGGCTTCAACTAATGAAAAACTGTTTTTT. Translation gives CASSLASTNEKLFF.

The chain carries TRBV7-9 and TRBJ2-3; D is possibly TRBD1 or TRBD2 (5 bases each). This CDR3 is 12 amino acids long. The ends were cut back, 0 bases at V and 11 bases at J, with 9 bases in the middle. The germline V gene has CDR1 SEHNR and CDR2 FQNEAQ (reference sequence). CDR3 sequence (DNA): TGTGCCAGCAGCTTAGCCGATGGGGGGCAGTATTTT. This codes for CASSLADGGQYF.

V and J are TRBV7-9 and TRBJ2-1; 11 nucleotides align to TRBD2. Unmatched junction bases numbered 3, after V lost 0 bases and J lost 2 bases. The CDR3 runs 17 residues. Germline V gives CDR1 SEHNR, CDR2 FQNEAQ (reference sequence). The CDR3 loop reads CASSLAELAGAYNEQFF. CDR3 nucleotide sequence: TGTGCCAGCAGCTTAGCCGAACTAGCGGGAGCCTACAATGAGCAGTTCTTC.

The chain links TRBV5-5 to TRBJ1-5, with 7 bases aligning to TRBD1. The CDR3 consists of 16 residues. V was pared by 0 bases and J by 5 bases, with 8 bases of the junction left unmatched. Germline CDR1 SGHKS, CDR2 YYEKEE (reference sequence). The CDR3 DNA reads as TGTGCCAGCAGCTTGGGACGGACAGGTCGGTATCAGCCCCAGCATTTT. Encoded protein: CASSLGRTGRYQPQHF.

CDR3 sequence (DNA): TGTGCCAGCACCGAAGGATGGGGAGAGACCCAGTACTTC. This translates into CASTEGWGETQYF. The gene calls are TRBV2 and TRBJ2-5; D not certain. The CDR3 length is 13 residues. V was trimmed by 7 bases and J by 4 bases, leaving 13 bases between them. Germline V CDR1 and CDR2: SNHLY, FYNNEI.